This T cell receptor beta chain was observed in a study of response to subunit inactivated influenza vaccine. Findings and limits, study-wide: The authors suggested that every seasonal influenza vaccination recruits few new T cells.

The length of the CDR3 is 12 residues. Trimming pared 0 bases from V and 7 bases from J, leaving 9 bases between. Per germline, CDR1 SQVTM and CDR2 ANQGSEA. Points on this clonotype: The antigen remains unidentified.

TCRdb recomputed calls from the RT-PCR reads with MiXCR, one row per CDR3 protein. The sample consists of about 700,000 distinct CDR3 sequences, 14% of them appearing once. The chain links TRBV29-1 to TRBJ1-2, with D perhaps TRBD1 (5 bases). Sequencing used PBMCs from blood, obtained roughly 2 weeks before vaccination. This clonotype was obtained from a man between 50 and 59 years old who received an inactivated influenza vaccine. In nucleotides, the CDR3 is TGCAGCGTTGAAGAGGCAGGGAGTGGCTACACCTTC. Translating gives CSVEEAGSGYTF.